This passage covers 19 T cell receptor beta chains from one sample sequenced in a study of blood T cell repertoires in COVID-19 (dated by TCRdb to the early 2020s). The receptor library was made with the immunoSEQ multiplex PCR assay. Here the immuneACCESS table is served through TCRdb, limited to in-frame sequences with V and J called. Missing clones are a known gap in these copies; in checked studies unresolved V genes cover under half, and the rest lacks a known reason. In all, the sample holds roughly 300,000 clones, and roughly 85% of those were seen once. Around 4.2% of the sample belongs to the ten largest clones. Sequenced sample: PBMCs or T cells enriched from blood (not recorded which). Receptors were obtained from a middle-aged woman with acute COVID-19.

The chain employs TRBV6-2 or TRBV6-3 and TRBJ1-1, with D perhaps TRBD1 (5 bases). Germline assignment: CDR1 MNHEY and CDR2 SVGEGT. Between the trimmed V and J ends, which lost 4 bases and 6 bases, there was a span of 15 bases. This CDR3 is built from 14 residues. CDR3 in DNA: TGTGCCAGCAGTTTAAGGGCGGGGGTGGCTGAAGCTTTCTTT. Translated: CASSLRAGVAEAFF.

The V call is TRBV18, the J call TRBJ2-1; perhaps TRBD1 as D (7 bases). Germline assignment: CDR1 KGHSH and CDR2 LQKENI. Trimming removed 3 bases at V and 8 bases at J, with 8 bases between. The CDR3 runs 12 residues. CDR3 bases: TGTGCCAGCTCACCCAGGGGGGATGAGCAGTTCTTC. Translation gives CASSPRGDEQFF.

Only a few counts were recorded for this clone. The chain carries TRBV7-2 and TRBJ1-6; D ambiguous. The CDR3 totals 14 residues. CDR1 is SGHTA and CDR2 is FQGNSA in the germline V gene. V lost 1 base and J 7 bases, leaving 8 bases between the germline ends. Here the CDR3 reads CASSLVASNSPLHF. The CDR3 bases are TGTGCCAGCAGCTTAGTAGCCTCCAATTCACCCCTCCACTTT.

The chain links TRBV19 to TRBJ1-2, with D unresolved. This CDR3 has 12 amino acids. The V gene's germline CDR1 is LNHDA and CDR2 SQIVND (reference sequence). V was shortened by 3 bases and J by 7 bases, with 9 bases between the two germline ends. The CDR3 region is CASSMEGFGYTF. In DNA form, the CDR3 reads TGTGCCAGTAGTATGGAGGGCTTTGGCTACACCTTC. The entire variable domain, with the rest obtained from reference TRBV19 and TRBJ1-2, is as follows: DGGITQSPKYLFRKEGQNVTLSCEQNLNHDAMYWYRQDPGQGLRLIYYSQIVNDFQKGDIAEGYSVSREKKESFPLTVTSAQKNPTAFYLCASSMEGFGYTFGSGTRLTVV.

The chain uses TRBV5-6 and TRBJ1-4; TRBD1 is a possible D gene (6 bases). The CDR3 runs to 16 residues. Germline V lookup: CDR1 SGHDT, CDR2 YYEEEE. The ends were cut back, 3 bases at V and 3 bases at J, with 15 bases in the middle. CDR3 amino acids: CASSWSGQGPNEKLFF. CDR3 in DNA: TGTGCCAGCAGCTGGAGCGGCCAGGGGCCTAATGAAAAACTGTTTTTT.

The V gene is TRBV7-6, the J gene TRBJ1-5, with D perhaps matching TRBD1 (6 bases). The CDR3 runs to 16 residues. From germline, CDR1 is SGHVS and CDR2 FNYEAQ. V lost 1 base and J 0 bases, leaving 10 bases between the germline ends. The CDR3 region has the DNA TGTGCCAGCAGCTTAGGGACAGCCGATAGCAATCAGCCCCAGCATTTT. As protein: CASSLGTADSNQPQHF.

Concerning this clone itself: Additional DNA sequences in this sample encode the identical CDR3. V gene TRBV6-1 combines with J gene TRBJ2-7; no firm D call. The CDR3 length is 14 residues. Germline CDR1 is MNHNS and CDR2 is SASEGT. Trimming shortened V by 2 bases and J by 1 base, and 9 bases separated the two germline ends. CDR3 amino acids: CASSEFLASYEQYF. The CDR3 DNA is TGTGCCAGCAGTGAATTCCTCGCGTCCTACGAGCAGTACTTC.

This sequence joins TRBV7-6 and TRBJ1-2; 7 bases line up with TRBD1. V was clipped by 5 bases and J by 5 bases; unmatched bases: 14. Germline CDR1 reads SGHVS; CDR2 reads FNYEAQ. The CDR3 length is 16 residues. CDR3 sequence (DNA): TGTGCCAGCAGCCCCACAATTCCCGGGACAGCATATGGCTACACCTTC. This encodes CASSPTIPGTAYGYTF.

The chain couples TRBV29-1 to TRBJ2-7; a weak D match, TRBD2 (6 bases). The CDR3 runs to 13 residues. Trimming left V 1 base short and J 3 bases short, with 10 bases between. CDR1 is SQVTM and CDR2 is ANQGSEA in the germline V gene. CDR3 DNA: TGCAGCGTTGAAGCGCAGGGAGGCTACGAGCAGTACTTC. It codes for CSVEAQGGYEQYF.

The gene calls are TRBV5-4 and TRBJ2-5; 10 bases agree with TRBD1. V trimming: 4 bases; J trimming: 3 bases; junction bases outside the gene matches: 6. Germline V gene data show CDR1 as SGHNT and CDR2 as YYREEE (reference sequence). The CDR3 contains 15 residues. CDR3 coding DNA: TGTGCCAGCAGCCAATACGGACAGGGGGAAGAGACCCAGTACTTC. Amino acids: CASSQYGQGEETQYF.

The J gene is TRBJ1-5, the V gene TRBV28; D unresolved. The ends were cut back, 4 bases at V and 0 bases at J, with 10 bases in the middle. The germline CDR1 and CDR2 sequences are MDHEN and SYDVKM. The CDR3 sequence is 15 residues long. CDR3 in DNA: TGTGCCAGCAGTTCAGAGGGTTATAGCAATCAGCCCCAGCATTTT. Translated: CASSSEGYSNQPQHF. The full variable domain, with the rest looked up from reference TRBV28 and TRBJ1-5, is DVKVTQSSRYLVKRTGEKVFLECVQDMDHENMFWYRQDPGLGLRLIYFSYDVKMKEKGDIPEGYSVSREKKERFSLILESASTNQTSMYLCASSSEGYSNQPQHFGDGTRLSIL.

This clone was picked up one time. The chain uses TRBV7-2 and TRBJ2-1; 14 bases match TRBD2. CDR1 and CDR2 (germline): SGHTA, FQGNSA. The CDR3 spans 17 residues. Trimming cost V 3 bases and J 3 bases; bases outside gene matches: 4. In DNA, the CDR3 is TGTGCCAGCAGCTTGGCCGGGACTAGCGGGGGCTACAATGAGCAGTTCTTC. Amino acid sequence: CASSLAGTSGGYNEQFF.

This chain links TRBV6-5 with TRBJ2-7; 8 nucleotides line up with TRBD2. This CDR3 region has 15 residues. After removal of 3 bases from V and 3 bases from J, the junction contained 7 bases not matched to a gene. Germline CDR1 is MNHEY and CDR2 is SVGAGI. CDR3 sequence (DNA): TGTGCCAGCAGTTATAAATCTGCGGGAGGCTACGAGCAGTACTTC. This sequence encodes CASSYKSAGGYEQYF.

The chain couples TRBV28 to TRBJ2-2; no clear D gene. V lost 2 bases and J 6 bases, leaving 4 bases between the germline ends. The CDR3 loop spans 12 amino acids. Germline CDR1 and CDR2: MDHEN and SYDVKM. This chain's CDR3 is CASSLRAGELFF. The CDR3 bases are TGTGCCAGCAGTTTACGTGCCGGGGAGCTGTTTTTT.

This rearrangement joins TRBV3-1 (or the pseudogene TRBV3-2) to TRBJ1-6; D not resolved. V was shortened by 4 bases and J by 6 bases, with 7 bases between the two germline ends. From germline, CDR1 is LGHDT and CDR2 YNNKEL (reference sequence). This CDR3 has 13 amino acids. CDR3 bases: TGTGCCAGCAGCCCAGACATTAATTCACCCCTCCACTTT. This codes for CASSPDINSPLHF.

This clone has just a few counts. The chain uses TRBV6-2 or TRBV6-3 and TRBJ1-2; D gene unclear. CDR1 and CDR2 (germline): MNHEY, SVGEGT. Trimming shortened V by 0 bases and J by 4 bases, and 9 bases separated the two germline ends. This CDR3 region has 14 residues. CDR3 protein: CASSYSGPVYGYTF. The CDR3 region has the DNA TGTGCCAGCAGTTACTCGGGCCCTGTCTATGGCTACACCTTC.

This clone was found a few times. This rearrangement joins TRBV28 to TRBJ1-5; D perhaps matches TRBD1 (5 bases). CDR3 length equals 20 residues. Trimming took 2 bases from V and 0 from J, leaving 23 bases between them. Germline loops: CDR1 MDHEN, CDR2 SYDVKM. CDR3 DNA sequence: TGTGCCAGCAGTTTACGGGGGGGAGGAGGCATCGGGCATAGCAATCAGCCCCAGCATTTT. It encodes CASSLRGGGGIGHSNQPQHF.

The chain joins TRBV19 to TRBJ2-7; 9 positions agree with TRBD1. V was clipped by 8 bases and J by 1 base; unmatched bases: 6. CDR1 and CDR2 (germline): LNHDA, SQIVND (reference sequence). The CDR3 sequence is 14 residues long. The CDR3 region has the DNA TGTGCCAGTCGGACAGGGGCTGATTCCTACGAGCAGTACTTC. Its protein is CASRTGADSYEQYF.

The rearrangement links TRBV18 to TRBJ1-1; D might be TRBD1 (6 bases). The germline V gene has CDR1 KGHSH and CDR2 LQKENI. This CDR3 has 13 residues. V was trimmed by 5 bases and J by 0 bases, leaving 7 bases between them. CDR3 loop: CASSGQLNTEAFF. DNA for the CDR3: TGTGCCAGCTCAGGACAGCTGAACACTGAAGCTTTCTTT. The full variable domain, completed using reference TRBV18 and TRBJ1-1, is NAGVMQNPRHLVRRRGQEARLRCSPMKGHSHVYWYRQLPEEGLKFMVYLQKENIIDESGMPKERFSAEFPKEGPSILRIQQVVRGDSAAYFCASSGQLNTEAFFGQGTRLTVV.